This T cell receptor (beta chain) is drawn from a study of blood T cell repertoires in COVID-19. Repertoires were generated with immunoSEQ multiplex PCR, while TCRdb's copy carries only in-frame clones and drops some. The sample contains 170,000 or so clones, more than 75% of which appear only once. This clone was detected a few times. The CDR3 is made up of 19 amino acids. V lost 1 base and J lost 0, with 20 bases in between. Germline CDR1 reads SGHRS; CDR2 reads YFSETQ. The sequenced sample was peripheral blood. This chain joins TRBV5-1 and TRBJ1-5; D is unresolved. The sequence came from a woman aged 18-29 years who had recovered from COVID-19. In nucleotides, the CDR3 is TGCGCCAGCAGCTTGTTCCAGGTCCCAAACGGTTTTAGCAATCAGCCCCAGCATTTT. Amino acid sequence: CASSLFQVPNGFSNQPQHF.